Shown below are 32 T cell receptor beta chains from a single sample sequenced in a study of shared clonotypes between healthy human individuals. Assay used: immunoSEQ multiplex PCR; TCRdb lists only in-frame clones, some missing. The sample lists 1,400,000 or so clones, approximately 98.5% occurring once. The sequencing sample was made of naive CD4+ T cells sorted from blood. As for subset: CD45RA+ positively selected. Source of these receptors: a man between 25 and 39 years old in good health.

This rearrangement joins TRBV6-5 to TRBJ1-2; tentative D call: TRBD1 (6 bases). V was pared by 0 bases and J by 4 bases, with 12 bases between. The length of the CDR3 is 15 residues. Germline CDR1 MNHEY, CDR2 SVGAGI. The CDR3 DNA reads TGTGCCAGCAGTTACTCAGGGGGTGTTAGCTATGGCTACACCTTC. It yields the protein CASSYSGGVSYGYTF.

V is TRBV4-3 and J is TRBJ2-2; TRBD2 matches 15 bases. CDR1 and CDR2 from the germline V gene are LGHNA and YSLEER. The J segment lost 6 bases and the V segment lost 1 base, leaving 3 bases of the junction unmatched. There are 17 residues in the CDR3. This chain's CDR3 is CASSQGTSGRGPGELFF. The DNA for the CDR3 is TGCGCCAGCAGCCAAGGGACTAGCGGGAGGGGACCCGGGGAGCTGTTTTTT.

The chain has TRBV6-6 and TRBJ1-5; 7 positions agree with TRBD1. The CDR3 has 12 residues. CDR1 is MNHNY and CDR2 is SVGAGI in the germline V gene (reference sequence). J gave up 3 bases and V 8 bases, and 1 base lay outside the gene matches. The CDR3 reads CASDRDNQPQHF. CDR3 DNA sequence: TGTGCCAGCGACAGGGACAATCAGCCCCAGCATTTT.

The genes are TRBV6-6 and TRBJ1-1, with a weak D call TRBD1 (6 bases). Trimming left V 5 bases short and J 11 bases short, with 15 bases between. The germline V gene encodes CDR1 MNHNY and CDR2 SVGAGI (reference sequence). This CDR3 is 12 amino acids long. The chain's CDR3 is CASSPGGASAFF. CDR3 nucleotide sequence: TGTGCCAGCAGTCCGGGGGGGGCGTCGGCTTTCTTT.

The rearrangement uses TRBV5-1 and TRBJ1-2; D remains unclear. CDR1 and CDR2 (germline): SGHRS, YFSETQ. CDR3 length: 14 residues. The ends were cut back, 4 bases at V and 0 bases at J, with 10 bases in the middle. The CDR3 spells CASSPSGANYGYTF. CDR3 bases: TGCGCCAGCAGCCCTTCTGGAGCTAACTATGGCTACACCTTC.

This clone was detected only once. CDR3: CASSWGAGRALGTGELFF. The CDR3 DNA sequence: TGTGCCAGCAGCTGGGGCGCCGGGAGGGCCCTGGGCACCGGGGAGCTGTTTTTT. J is TRBJ2-2 and V is TRBV14, with 8 bases aligning to TRBD2. V was pared by 5 bases and J by 4 bases, with 15 bases of the junction left unmatched. The CDR3 extends over 18 amino acids. Germline CDR1 SGHDN, CDR2 FVKESK. The full variable domain, with the rest looked up from reference TRBV14 and TRBJ2-2, is EAGVTQFPSHSVIEKGQTVTLRCDPISGHDNLYWYRRVMGKEIKFLLHFVKESKQDESGMPNNRFLAERTGGTYSTLKVQPAELEDSGVYFCASSWGAGRALGTGELFFGEGSRLTVL.

Points on this clone: One end of the junction fails to match germline, which may point to a read error. This sequence joins TRBV7-9 and TRBJ2-1; the D gene is possibly TRBD2 (5 bases). The CDR3 loop spans 17 amino acids. The V gene's germline CDR1 is SEHNR and CDR2 FQNEAQ (reference sequence). The CDR3 DNA reads TGTGCCAGCAGCTTCTCCTTCGGCCCGGGGTCAATGAATGGGCAGTTCTTC. Protein: CASSFSFGPGSMNGQFF.

The chain is built from TRBV30 and TRBJ2-7, with D possibly being TRBD2 (5 bases). Germline V gene lookup returns CDR1 GTSNPN and CDR2 SVGIG (reference sequence). The CDR3 extends over 11 amino acids. V lost 5 bases, J lost 6 bases, and 11 bases lay in between. CDR3 loop: CAWSPSGEQYF. As DNA, the CDR3 is TGTGCCTGGTCACCGAGCGGCGAGCAGTACTTC.

The rearrangement links TRBV28 to TRBJ2-1, with D uncertain. Germline CDR1 MDHEN, CDR2 SYDVKM. The CDR3 is 16 residues long. The ends were cut back, 2 bases at V and 6 bases at J, with 17 bases in the middle. The CDR3 reads CASSLPARMVTNEQFF. For the CDR3, the DNA is TGTGCCAGCAGTTTACCCGCCAGGATGGTGACCAATGAGCAGTTCTTC.

This clone was counted a single time. The chain is built from TRBV9 and TRBJ1-1; D possibly corresponds to TRBD1 (6 bases). Germline lookup yields CDR1 SGDLS and CDR2 YYNGEE. V was trimmed by 0 bases and J by 4 bases, leaving 16 bases between them. The CDR3 is 16 amino acids. The CDR3 is CASSVAPAGEGTEAFF. In DNA, the CDR3 is TGTGCCAGCAGCGTAGCCCCGGCAGGGGAGGGCACTGAAGCTTTCTTT. Based on the CDR3 plus reference TRBV9 and TRBJ1-1, the full variable domain is DSGVTQTPKHLITATGQRVTLRCSPRSGDLSVYWYQQSLDQGLQFLIQYYNGEERAKGNILERFSAQQFPDLHSELNLSSLELGDSALYFCASSVAPAGEGTEAFFGQGTRLTVV.

The rearrangement joins TRBV11-2 to TRBJ2-1, with 11 positions matching TRBD2. In germline, CDR1 is SGHAT, CDR2 FQNNGV. This CDR3 contains 16 residues. V trimming: 6 bases; J trimming: 4 bases; junction bases outside the gene matches: 8. The CDR3 loop is CASSYIAGGGYNEQFF. For the CDR3, the DNA is TGTGCCAGCAGTTATATAGCGGGAGGGGGTTACAATGAGCAGTTCTTC.

The genes are TRBV10-3 and TRBJ2-7; 10 positions agree with TRBD2. V was clipped by 4 bases and J by 3 bases; unmatched bases: 0. From germline, CDR1 is ENHRY and CDR2 SYGVKD. The CDR3 has 13 residues. In nucleotides, the CDR3 is TGTGCCATCAGTGGGACTAGCGGCTACGAGCAGTACTTC. Residues: CAISGTSGYEQYF.

The chain employs TRBV7-9 and TRBJ1-2; TRBD1 matches at 7 bases. Germline lookup yields CDR1 SEHNR and CDR2 FQNEAQ (reference sequence). The CDR3 sequence is 13 residues long. Losses at the gene ends were 5 bases for V and 6 bases for J; bases not matched to a gene: 6. Here the CDR3 reads CASSRDRADGYTF. CDR3 bases: TGTGCCAGCAGCCGCGACAGGGCGGATGGCTACACCTTC.

The chain combines TRBV29-1 with TRBJ2-1; D is undetermined. CDR3 length: 14 residues. Looked up from germline, CDR1 is SQVTM and CDR2 is ANQGSEA. Trimming pared 4 bases from V and 1 base from J, leaving 11 bases between. The CDR3 loop is CSVVGQESYNEQFF. The CDR3 DNA reads as TGCAGCGTTGTTGGGCAGGAGTCCTACAATGAGCAGTTCTTC.

A remark on this clone: This specimen includes other DNA sequences encoding the same CDR3. The chain couples TRBV28 to TRBJ2-7; TRBD1 is a possible D gene (5 bases). Trimming took off 6 bases at V and 3 bases at J, with 9 bases between the two ends. This CDR3 contains 12 residues. CDR1 is MDHEN and CDR2 is SYDVKM in the germline V gene. The CDR3 reads CASSRASYEQYF. The CDR3 DNA is TGTGCCAGCAGCAGGGCCAGCTACGAGCAGTACTTC.

V is TRBV18 and J is TRBJ1-1; D is undetermined. This CDR3 region has 14 residues. Between the trimmed V and J ends, which lost 5 bases and 4 bases, there was a span of 14 bases. In germline, CDR1 is KGHSH, CDR2 LQKENI. In DNA form, the CDR3 reads TGTGCCAGCTCAATGGAGGGTTGGGGCACTGAAGCTTTCTTT. This codes for CASSMEGWGTEAFF.

The J gene is TRBJ2-1, the V gene TRBV9; 10 bases match TRBD1. The germline V gene has CDR1 SGDLS and CDR2 YYNGEE. The length of the CDR3 is 19 residues. V was clipped by 0 bases and J by 1 base; unmatched bases: 10. CDR3 region: CASSVAGQGLAGSYNEQFF. CDR3 sequence (DNA): TGTGCCAGCAGCGTAGCGGGACAGGGGTTAGCGGGGTCCTACAATGAGCAGTTCTTC.

This chain uses TRBV5-4 with TRBJ1-4, with TRBD1 as a possible D gene (6 bases). Germline-derived CDR1 and CDR2 are SGHNT and YYREEE (reference sequence). V was clipped by 2 bases and J by 8 bases, with 13 bases between them. There are 14 residues in the CDR3. In DNA, the CDR3 is TGTGCCAGCAGCTTAGGGTTGGGGGCGGAAAAACTGTTTTTT. It codes for CASSLGLGAEKLFF.

The chain combines TRBV27 with TRBJ2-2; 7 nucleotides align to TRBD1. The CDR3 runs 14 residues. Germline V CDR1 and CDR2: MNHEY, SMNVEV (reference sequence). V gave up 8 bases and J gave up 6 bases; unmatched junction bases: 9. In DNA, the CDR3 is TGTGCCAGCGGACTGACAGGGTCGTCCGGGGAGCTGTTTTTT. Protein: CASGLTGSSGELFF.

This clone was counted once. The chain joins TRBV9 to TRBJ2-5; 13 bases agree with TRBD2. V lost 4 bases and J lost 1; bases outside the gene matches: 4. CDR1 and CDR2 (germline): SGDLS, YYNGEE. The CDR3 spans 16 residues. The DNA of the CDR3 is TGTGCCAGCAGCATCGGGACTAGCGGGGTCCAAGAGACCCAGTACTTC. Encoded protein: CASSIGTSGVQETQYF. Together with reference TRBV9 and TRBJ2-5, the CDR3 gives the full variable domain: DSGVTQTPKHLITATGQRVTLRCSPRSGDLSVYWYQQSLDQGLQFLIQYYNGEERAKGNILERFSAQQFPDLHSELNLSSLELGDSALYFCASSIGTSGVQETQYFGPGTRLLVL.

The J gene is TRBJ2-7, the V gene TRBV5-1, with D perhaps matching TRBD1 (5 bases). CDR1 is SGHRS and CDR2 is YFSETQ in the germline V gene. The CDR3 is 18 residues long. Between the trimmed V and J ends, which lost 0 bases and 5 bases, there was a span of 24 bases. The CDR3 nucleotides are TGCGCCAGCAGCTTGGACAGGCGGTCGGGCCGCCCGTTCGACGAGCAGTACTTC. It encodes CASSLDRRSGRPFDEQYF.

The chain is built from TRBV7-8 and TRBJ2-7; 7 nucleotides match TRBD2. The CDR3 has 14 residues. Germline CDR1 SGHVS, CDR2 FQNEAQ. V lost 5 bases to trimming and J lost 1 base; unmatched junction nucleotides: 5. This CDR3 reads CASSPRTRSYEQYF. DNA for the CDR3: TGTGCCAGCAGCCCACGGACTAGGTCCTACGAGCAGTACTTC. The entire variable domain, with the rest obtained from reference TRBV7-8 and TRBJ2-7, is as follows: GAGVSQSPRYKVAKRGQDVALRCDPISGHVSLFWYQQALGQGPEFLTYFQNEAQLDKSGLPSDRFFAERPEGSVSTLKIQRTQQEDSAVYLCASSPRTRSYEQYFGPGTRLTVT.

The chain has TRBV15 and TRBJ2-7, with D unclear. CDR3 length equals 13 residues. Trimming pared 0 bases from V and 4 bases from J, leaving 7 bases between. Germline CDR1 and CDR2: LNHNV and YYDKDF (reference sequence). CDR3 bases: TGTGCCACCAGCAGAGATGAAGCTTACGAGCAGTACTTC. The encoded protein is CATSRDEAYEQYF. The full variable domain, rest sourced from reference TRBV15 and TRBJ2-7, is DAMVIQNPRYQVTQFGKPVTLSCSQTLNHNVMYWYQQKSSQAPKLLFHYYDKDFNNEADTPDNFQSRRPNTSFCFLDIRSPGLGDTAMYLCATSRDEAYEQYFGPGTRLTVT.

The gene calls are TRBV4-1 and TRBJ2-7; D not certain. The V end was cut by 4 bases, the J end by 0 bases, with 13 bases between. The CDR3 has 15 amino acids. The germline V gene encodes CDR1 MGHRA and CDR2 YSYEKL. This chain's CDR3 is CASSRLPLSSYEQYF. In DNA, the CDR3 is TGCGCCAGCAGCCGCCTTCCCCTTAGCTCCTACGAGCAGTACTTC.

This chain connects TRBV29-1 to TRBJ1-1, with TRBD1 as a possible D gene (6 bases). This CDR3 is 14 amino acids long. Germline loops: CDR1 SQVTM, CDR2 ANQGSEA. CDR3 coding DNA: TGCAGGCCGGCATTCCGGGGGCAATGCACTGAAGCTTTCTTT. Translation: CRPAFRGQCTEAFF.

The chain recombines TRBV9 with TRBJ1-1; 8 positions agree with TRBD1. There are 13 residues in the CDR3. The J segment lost 10 bases and the V segment lost 4 bases, leaving 9 bases of the junction unmatched. Germline V gene sequence: CDR1 SGDLS, CDR2 YYNGEE. CDR3 loop: CASSPPGTGGAFF. As DNA, the CDR3 is TGTGCCAGCAGCCCTCCGGGAACAGGGGGAGCTTTCTTT.

V usage is TRBV6-5 and J usage is TRBJ1-4, with TRBD1 matching 10 bases. With 2 bases clipped from V and 7 bases from J, the junction kept 1 base outside the gene matches. Germline CDR1 MNHEY, CDR2 SVGAGI. The CDR3 extends over 14 amino acids. The CDR3 DNA reads TGTGCCAGCAGTTACGGGACAGGGGCTGAAAAACTGTTTTTT. This gives the protein CASSYGTGAEKLFF.

V usage is TRBV5-1 and J usage is TRBJ2-1, with D perhaps TRBD1 (5 bases). Trimming took off 0 bases at V and 8 bases at J, with 12 bases between the two ends. This CDR3 spans 14 amino acids. Germline V gene data show CDR1 as SGHRS and CDR2 as YFSETQ. The CDR3 spells CASSLAGPRDEQFF. CDR3 nucleotide sequence: TGCGCCAGCAGCTTGGCAGGGCCCCGGGATGAGCAGTTCTTC.

With regard to this clone: At the DNA level, this CDR3 is encoded by other sequences in the same sample as well. The V gene is TRBV5-1, the J gene TRBJ2-3, with D possibly matching TRBD2 (6 bases). V lost 1 base, J lost 2 bases, and 11 bases lay in between. The CDR3 spans 15 residues. Germline V gene data show CDR1 as SGHRS and CDR2 as YFSETQ. In DNA, the CDR3 is TGCGCCAGCAGCTTGCGGGACTCTTACACAGATACGCAGTATTTT. Residues: CASSLRDSYTDTQYF.

The V and J genes are TRBV4-2 and TRBJ2-2, with D perhaps TRBD1 (5 bases). The CDR3 loop spans 18 amino acids. The germline V gene encodes CDR1 LGHNA and CDR2 YNFKEQ. Trimming pared 0 bases from V and 6 bases from J, leaving 20 bases between. CDR3: CASSQEARTLINPGELFF. The CDR3 DNA follows: TGTGCCAGCAGCCAAGAAGCGCGGACACTTATTAACCCCGGGGAGCTGTTTTTT.

The chain links TRBV10-3 to TRBJ1-1; D is uncertain. V lost 2 bases, J lost 0 bases, and 10 bases lay in between. The CDR3 runs 15 residues. Germline-derived CDR1 and CDR2 are ENHRY and SYGVKD. This CDR3 reads CAISESGSLNTEAFF. The CDR3 DNA reads as TGTGCCATCAGTGAGAGCGGTAGTTTGAACACTGAAGCTTTCTTT.

The CDR3 DNA reads TGTGCCAGCAGCTTCTCCGGGACAGGGGACTACGAGCAGTACTTC. Translating it yields CASSFSGTGDYEQYF. The rearrangement uses TRBV11-2 and TRBJ2-7; 10 bases are a match to TRBD1. The CDR3 contains 15 residues. The ends lost 3 bases at V and 3 bases at J; junction bases unmatched: 5. In germline, CDR1 is SGHAT, CDR2 FQNNGV.